This T cell receptor (beta chain) comes out of a study of T cell responses to AZD1222 COVID-19 vaccine. Some clones are missing from TCRdb's copy, which holds only in-frame ones; the method was immunoSEQ multiplex PCR. Here the sample spans about 94,000 clones, around 89% being singletons. Germline values: CDR1 LNHDA, CDR2 SQIVND (reference sequence). This CDR3 spans 18 amino acids. Between the trimmed V and J ends, which lost 5 bases and 3 bases, there was a span of 23 bases. The source material was peripheral blood, sampled 28 days after the second AZD1222 dose. This receptor was obtained from an adult who received the AZD1222 COVID-19 vaccine. The rearrangement joins TRBV19 to TRBJ2-1; D perhaps matches TRBD2 (5 bases). The CDR3 sequence: CASSPLNLMGVGYNEQFF. The CDR3 DNA is TGTGCCAGTAGTCCCCTGAACTTAATGGGAGTGGGCTACAATGAGCAGTTCTTC.